These 8 T cell receptor beta chains share one sample of origin, sequenced in a study of blood T cell repertoires in COVID-19. TCRdb's table, derived via immunoSEQ multiplex PCR, lists solely in-frame clones and lacks some. The sample lists fewer than 55,000 clones; around 81% were seen once. The specimen was peripheral blood. These receptor sequences come from an elderly woman with COVID-19, enrolled during active disease.

This chain links TRBV7-9 with TRBJ2-5; TRBD2 agrees at 7 bases. V shed 5 bases, J shed 7 bases, and the junction held 1 base outside the gene matches. The CDR3 covers 11 residues. CDR1 SEHNR and CDR2 FQNEAQ come from the germline V gene (reference sequence). CDR3 coding DNA: TGTGCCAGCAGCCCGGGAGGGACCCAGTACTTC. Translating it yields CASSPGGTQYF.

The rearrangement uses TRBV15 and TRBJ2-1; D may be TRBD2 (5 bases). The germline CDR1 and CDR2 sequences are LNHNV and YYDKDF (reference sequence). Trimming took off 5 bases at V and 1 base at J, with 18 bases between the two ends. This CDR3 is built from 17 residues. CDR3 sequence: CATSLSRTLPSYNEQFF. For the CDR3, the DNA is TGTGCCACCAGCCTCTCCCGGACTCTACCTTCCTACAATGAGCAGTTCTTC.

V and J are TRBV4-1 and TRBJ2-1, with TRBD2 as a possible D gene (6 bases). This CDR3 region has 13 residues. The V gene's germline CDR1 is MGHRA and CDR2 YSYEKL. Between the trimmed V and J ends, which lost 5 bases and 9 bases, there was a span of 14 bases. The CDR3 sequence is CASSTQMGGEQFF. For the CDR3, the DNA is TGCGCCAGCAGCACCCAAATGGGAGGTGAGCAGTTCTTC.

The chain links TRBV28 to TRBJ1-2; D unresolved. This CDR3 has 15 residues. The germline CDR1 and CDR2 sequences are MDHEN and SYDVKM. V was pared by 5 bases and J by 1 base, with 14 bases between. In DNA, the CDR3 is TGTGCCAGCAGTCTACGGGTGGCGAATAACTATGGCTACACCTTC. This encodes CASSLRVANNYGYTF.

Points on this clone: The junction does not match germline at one end; this may be a read error. V gene TRBV7-7 combines with J gene TRBJ2-2; maybe TRBD2 (5 bases). Germline V gives CDR1 SSHAT, CDR2 FNYEAQ (reference sequence). This CDR3 is built from 13 residues. CDR3 in DNA: TGTGCTAGCAGCTTGAGCGGTACCGGGGAGCTGTTTTTT. Protein sequence: CASSLSGTGELFF.

The chain couples TRBV11-1 to TRBJ2-7; 11 bases line up with TRBD2. CDR1 is SGHAT and CDR2 is FQDESV in the germline V gene (reference sequence). V shed 5 bases, J shed 7 bases, and the junction held 13 bases outside the gene matches. The CDR3 totals 16 residues. CDR3 in amino acids: CASSARTSGLRREQYF. The CDR3 nucleotides read TGTGCCAGCAGCGCCCGGACTAGCGGGCTGCGTCGGGAGCAGTACTTC.

The rearrangement joins TRBV6-5 to TRBJ1-5, with 8 positions matching TRBD1. There are 15 residues in the CDR3. Germline V gene data show CDR1 as MNHEY and CDR2 as SVGAGI. The V gene end was trimmed by 8 bases and the J gene end by 6 bases; junction bases not matched to a gene: 12. The CDR3 here is CASRKYDRGSQPQHF. DNA of the CDR3: TGTGCCAGCCGCAAGTACGACAGGGGCTCTCAGCCCCAGCATTTT.

The chain links TRBV7-9 to TRBJ2-2, with D unclear. CDR3 length: 13 amino acids. The V gene lost 1 base and the J gene lost 4 bases, with 4 bases spanning the gap. Germline values: CDR1 SEHNR, CDR2 FQNEAQ (reference sequence). The CDR3 spells CASSLVSTGELFF. The CDR3 DNA follows: TGTGCCAGCAGCTTAGTGAGCACCGGGGAGCTGTTTTTT.